The 25 T cell receptor beta chains below were found in one sample sequenced in a study of cytomegalovirus exposure and HLA in healthy donors. Both 60 Vbeta primers and 13 Jbeta primers went into the PCR. TCRdb keeps only in-frame clones here, not all; method: immunoSEQ multiplex PCR. The sample spans 150,000 or so clones; the ten largest clones claim 1.7%. Sequenced input: PBMCs. The receptors shown here come from a man in his late teens or twenties in good health and CMV-seronegative.

The chain is built from TRBV28 and TRBJ1-5; TRBD1 might be the D (6 bases). CDR3 length: 14 residues. With 11 bases removed from V and 7 bases from J, the gap between germline ends came to 21 bases. The germline gives CDR1 MDHEN, CDR2 SYDVKM. CDR3 in amino acids: CASRLGGGSQPQHF. For the CDR3, the DNA is TGTGCCTCTCGACTTGGGGGGGGCAGCCAGCCCCAGCATTTT.

The rearrangement links TRBV13 to TRBJ2-3; 7 bases map to TRBD1. The germline CDR1 and CDR2 sequences are PRHDT and FYEKMQ (reference sequence). V shed 3 bases, J shed 0 bases, and the junction held 3 bases outside the gene matches. The CDR3 contains 15 residues. This CDR3 reads CASSLGTASTDTQYF. Here the CDR3 DNA reads TGTGCCAGCAGCTTGGGGACAGCTAGCACAGATACGCAGTATTTT.

The chain is built from TRBV29-1 and TRBJ2-7; the match to TRBD2 covers 11 bases. The V gene's germline CDR1 is SQVTM and CDR2 ANQGSEA. The CDR3 spans 12 residues. After removal of 7 bases from V and 4 bases from J, the junction contained 3 bases not matched to a gene. The CDR3 reads CSAVAGGYEQYF. CDR3 nucleotides: TGCAGCGCCGTAGCGGGAGGGTACGAGCAGTACTTC.

The chain couples TRBV9 to TRBJ2-6; D may be TRBD1 (6 bases). The germline V and J ends were trimmed by 3 bases and 0 bases, with 16 bases remaining between them. The CDR3 runs to 18 residues. Per the germline V gene, CDR1 is SGDLS and CDR2 is YYNGEE. CDR3 residues: CASSGRDTKNSGANVLTF. In nucleotides, the CDR3 is TGTGCCAGCAGCGGCCGGGACACAAAGAACTCTGGGGCCAACGTCCTGACTTTC.

CDR3 region: CASSFLRTGPYEQYF. The CDR3 coding sequence is TGTGCCAGCAGTTTCCTAAGGACAGGCCCCTACGAGCAGTACTTC. The genes are TRBV27 and TRBJ2-7; TRBD1 matches at 7 bases. Looked up from germline, CDR1 is MNHEY and CDR2 is SMNVEV (reference sequence). The ends lost 3 bases at V and 2 bases at J; junction bases unmatched: 7. This CDR3 spans 15 amino acids.

The chain couples TRBV4-1 to TRBJ1-2; 7 positions agree with TRBD1. The V and J ends lost 3 bases and 6 bases, in that order; junction bases with no gene match: 16. Per the germline V gene, CDR1 is MGHRA and CDR2 is YSYEKL. The CDR3 is made up of 17 amino acids. This CDR3 reads CASSQASPVDRFDGYTF. DNA for the CDR3: TGCGCCAGCAGCCAGGCTTCGCCAGTGGACAGGTTCGATGGCTACACCTTC.

The chain has TRBV15 and TRBJ2-1; 9 bases map to TRBD1. V was clipped by 5 bases and J by 1 base; unmatched bases: 6. This CDR3 has 16 residues. Germline loops: CDR1 LNHNV, CDR2 YYDKDF (reference sequence). The CDR3 bases are TGTGCCACCAGCGGGATACAGGGGGCATCCTACAATGAGCAGTTCTTC. Residues: CATSGIQGASYNEQFF.

This chain joins TRBV7-2 and TRBJ2-3; D gene ambiguous. With 6 bases removed from V and 10 bases from J, the gap between germline ends came to 14 bases. CDR1 is SGHTA, CDR2 FQGNSA, per germline. The CDR3 length is 12 residues. The CDR3 region has the DNA TGTGCCAGCAGTCCTGACCCACTATCGCAGTATTTT. Amino acid sequence: CASSPDPLSQYF.

V gene TRBV13 combines with J gene TRBJ2-7; no clear D gene. The CDR3 has 11 residues. Trimming pared 3 bases from V and 3 bases from J, leaving 3 bases between. The V gene's germline CDR1 is PRHDT and CDR2 FYEKMQ (reference sequence). The CDR3 DNA follows: TGTGCCAGCAGCTTTAACTACGAGCAGTACTTC. Translating gives CASSFNYEQYF.

In DNA, the CDR3 is TGTGCCAGCGGGTCGGTCGGGAGGGCGGACGAGCAGTACTTC. Translating it yields CASGSVGRADEQYF. The chain carries TRBV6-1 and TRBJ2-7; 8 bases fit TRBD2. CDR1 is MNHNS, CDR2 SASEGT, per germline. The CDR3 extends over 14 amino acids. The ends lost 8 bases at V and 5 bases at J; junction bases unmatched: 11.

The genes are TRBV28 and TRBJ2-2; the match to TRBD2 covers 12 bases. With 11 bases clipped from V and 4 bases from J, the junction kept 5 bases outside the gene matches. This CDR3 comprises 14 residues. Germline values: CDR1 MDHEN, CDR2 SYDVKM. CDR3 protein: CAYRTSGTTGELFF. The CDR3 nucleotides read TGTGCCTACAGGACTAGCGGGACCACCGGGGAGCTGTTTTTT. Based on the CDR3 plus reference TRBV28 and TRBJ2-2, the full variable domain is DVKVTQSSRYLVKRTGEKVFLECVQDMDHENMFWYRQDPGLGLRLIYFSYDVKMKEKGDIPEGYSVSREKKERFSLILESASTNQTSMYLCAYRTSGTTGELFFGEGSRLTVL.

The chain carries TRBV7-9 and TRBJ2-7; TRBD1 is a possible D gene (5 bases). This CDR3 is built from 15 residues. With 1 base removed from V and 5 bases from J, the gap between germline ends came to 15 bases. CDR1 SEHNR and CDR2 FQNEAQ come from the germline V gene (reference sequence). This chain's CDR3 is CASSLDLGRADEQYF. The CDR3 DNA reads TGTGCCAGCAGCTTAGATCTCGGCAGGGCCGACGAGCAGTACTTC.

V is TRBV9 and J is TRBJ2-3; D may be TRBD1 (6 bases). Per the germline V gene, CDR1 is SGDLS and CDR2 is YYNGEE. There are 16 residues in the CDR3. V shed 4 bases and J shed 2 bases, with 17 bases lying between them. CDR3 DNA sequence: TGTGCCAGCAGCACCAGCCCGGACAGCTACACAGATACGCAGTATTTT. As protein: CASSTSPDSYTDTQYF.

The chain's CDR3 is CASSSPTGVGEQYF. Written as DNA, the CDR3 is TGTGCCAGCAGCTCACCCACAGGGGTCGGAGAGCAGTACTTC. This chain joins TRBV7-9 and TRBJ2-7; TRBD1 agrees at 7 bases. Germline CDR1 is SEHNR and CDR2 is FQNEAQ (reference sequence). This CDR3 region has 14 residues. J was trimmed by 7 bases and V by 4 bases; bases with no gene match: 10.

The rearrangement uses TRBV19 and TRBJ1-5; a possible D gene is TRBD1 (6 bases). This CDR3 has 15 amino acids. V shed 5 bases and J shed 4 bases, with 15 bases lying between them. The V gene's germline CDR1 is LNHDA and CDR2 SQIVND (reference sequence). The CDR3 DNA follows: TGTGCCAGTAGTCTTCCCGGGACAACTAATCAGCCCCAGCATTTT. Its protein is CASSLPGTTNQPQHF.

The V gene is TRBV7-9, the J gene TRBJ2-3; D is ambiguous. V gave up 6 bases and J gave up 6 bases, with 19 bases separating them. CDR1 SEHNR and CDR2 FQNEAQ come from the germline V gene (reference sequence). The CDR3 covers 15 residues. The CDR3 loop is CASRASQPVGDTQYF. The CDR3 region has the DNA TGTGCCAGCAGGGCTAGTCAGCCGGTTGGGGATACGCAGTATTTT.

The CDR3 coding sequence is TGTGCCAGCAGCCCAAAACAGGGGCAAGGGGCTTTTGTTGGAAACACCATATATTTT. Translating it yields CASSPKQGQGAFVGNTIYF. The chain is built from TRBV11-2 and TRBJ1-3, with 7 positions matching TRBD1. J gave up 3 bases and V 5 bases, and 19 bases lay outside the gene matches. Per germline, CDR1 SGHAT and CDR2 FQNNGV. This CDR3 contains 19 residues.

The V and J genes are TRBV5-4 and TRBJ2-5; D is unclear. V was clipped by 4 bases and J by 3 bases, with 10 bases between them. Germline values: CDR1 SGHNT, CDR2 YYREEE (reference sequence). This CDR3 is 13 amino acids long. CDR3 DNA sequence: TGTGCCAGCAGCCAGACTCGGGAAGAGACCCAGTACTTC. Encoded protein: CASSQTREETQYF.

The chain couples TRBV4-2 to TRBJ2-3, with 10 nucleotides matching TRBD2. This CDR3 has 16 residues. Germline V gene lookup returns CDR1 LGHNA and CDR2 YNFKEQ. The junction had 6 bases not matched to a gene; V was cut back by 0 bases and J by 6 bases. CDR3 in DNA: TGTGCCAGCAGCCAAGATGGAGCGGGAGGGCCGGATACGCAGTATTTT. Translated, it gives CASSQDGAGGPDTQYF.

The chain is built from TRBV9 and TRBJ2-7, with 8 bases lining up with TRBD1. Germline assignment: CDR1 SGDLS and CDR2 YYNGEE. The CDR3 runs to 15 residues. Losses at the gene ends were 3 bases for V and 5 bases for J; bases not matched to a gene: 10. The CDR3 sequence: CASSGGGQGGDEQYF. DNA for the CDR3: TGTGCCAGCAGCGGTGGCGGACAGGGAGGAGACGAGCAGTACTTC.

The chain has TRBV28 and TRBJ2-7, with a possible D match to TRBD2 (6 bases). V lost 3 bases and J 0 bases, leaving 15 bases between the germline ends. Germline-derived CDR1 and CDR2 are MDHEN and SYDVKM. The CDR3 consists of 16 residues. CDR3 in amino acids: CASSLHEQGLSYEQYF. In nucleotides, the CDR3 is TGTGCCAGCAGTTTGCATGAGCAGGGACTCTCCTACGAGCAGTACTTC.

CDR3 in amino acids: CASSLRDRGHGYTF. The CDR3 region has the DNA TGTGCCAGCAGCCTCCGGGACAGGGGACATGGCTACACCTTC. This rearrangement joins TRBV5-5 to TRBJ1-2; 10 nucleotides align to TRBD1. The CDR3 spans 14 residues. V trimming: 4 bases; J trimming: 6 bases; junction bases outside the gene matches: 6. The germline CDR1 and CDR2 sequences are SGHKS and YYEKEE (reference sequence).

Turning to this clone: Germline and junction disagree at one end, which may indicate a read error. The chain uses TRBV5-1 and TRBJ1-3, with D maybe TRBD1 (5 bases). The CDR3 is 13 residues long. CDR1 is SGHRS and CDR2 is YFSETQ in the germline V gene. DNA of the CDR3: TGCGCCAGCAGCTTGGGGCAGGGAACAGACCGGGATTTT. As protein: CASSLGQGTDRDF.

The gene calls are TRBV9 and TRBJ1-1, with D uncertain. The ends were cut back, 5 bases at V and 7 bases at J, with 6 bases in the middle. Germline CDR1 and CDR2: SGDLS and YYNGEE. This CDR3 contains 10 residues. CDR3 sequence: CASRGDEAFF. In DNA, the CDR3 is TGTGCCAGCAGGGGAGATGAAGCTTTCTTT.

The chain is built from TRBV7-9 and TRBJ2-7; 7 positions agree with TRBD2. Germline V gene lookup returns CDR1 SEHNR and CDR2 FQNEAQ (reference sequence). The trim removed 1 base at V and 2 bases at J, leaving 2 bases unmatched. The CDR3 covers 14 residues. The CDR3 nucleotides read TGTGCCAGCAGCTTAGGGCGGGGGACCTACGAGCAGTACTTC. Its protein is CASSLGRGTYEQYF.